This entry is about one T cell receptor beta chain. The CDR3 runs to 12 residues. The V gene lost 11 bases and the J gene lost 3 bases, with 14 bases spanning the gap. The germline gives CDR1 ENHRY, CDR2 SYGVKD. These data come from a study of blood T cell repertoires in COVID-19. Study at large: T cells, B-cell-depleted T cells, or PBMCs provided the cDNA or gDNA that served as material.

TCRdb's copy holds only in-frame clones and misses some; the assay was immunoSEQ multiplex PCR. Of about 250,000 clones listed, around 88% are singletons. This chain connects TRBV10-3 to TRBJ2-7, with a possible D match to TRBD1 (6 bases). The sample comprised peripheral blood. The source of this sequence is a man older than 75 with acute or convalescent COVID-19. The CDR3 bases are TGTGCCTCCGGACAGACCCACTACGAGCAGTACTTC. Protein: CASGQTHYEQYF.